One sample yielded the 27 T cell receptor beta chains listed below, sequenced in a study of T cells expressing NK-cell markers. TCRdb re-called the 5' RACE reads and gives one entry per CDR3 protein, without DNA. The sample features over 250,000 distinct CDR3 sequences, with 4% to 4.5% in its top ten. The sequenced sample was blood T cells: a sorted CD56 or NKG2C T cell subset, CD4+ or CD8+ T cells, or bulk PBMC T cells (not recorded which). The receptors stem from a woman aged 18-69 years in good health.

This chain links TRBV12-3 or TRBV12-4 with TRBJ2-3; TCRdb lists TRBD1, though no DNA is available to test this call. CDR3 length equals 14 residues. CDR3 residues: CASSPDRYTDTQYF.

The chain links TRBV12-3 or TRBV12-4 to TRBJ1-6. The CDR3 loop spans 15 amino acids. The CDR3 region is CASSLQDSYNSPLHF.

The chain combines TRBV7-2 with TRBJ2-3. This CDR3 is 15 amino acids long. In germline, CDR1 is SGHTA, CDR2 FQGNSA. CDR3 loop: CASSLGSYSTDTQYF.

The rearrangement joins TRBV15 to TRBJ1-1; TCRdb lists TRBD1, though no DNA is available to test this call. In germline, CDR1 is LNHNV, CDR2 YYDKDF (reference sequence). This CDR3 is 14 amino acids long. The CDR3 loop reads CATSREGGGSRAFF.

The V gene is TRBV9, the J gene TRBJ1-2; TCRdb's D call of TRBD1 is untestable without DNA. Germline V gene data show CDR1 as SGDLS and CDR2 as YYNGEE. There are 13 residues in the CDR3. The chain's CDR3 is CASSVARGYGYTF.

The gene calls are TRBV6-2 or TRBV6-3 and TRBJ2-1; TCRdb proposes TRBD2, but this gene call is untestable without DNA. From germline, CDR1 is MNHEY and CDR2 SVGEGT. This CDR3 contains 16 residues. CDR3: CASSWLAGGLYNEQFF.

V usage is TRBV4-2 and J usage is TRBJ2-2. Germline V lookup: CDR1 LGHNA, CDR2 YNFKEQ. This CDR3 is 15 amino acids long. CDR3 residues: CASSQGVTNTGELFF.

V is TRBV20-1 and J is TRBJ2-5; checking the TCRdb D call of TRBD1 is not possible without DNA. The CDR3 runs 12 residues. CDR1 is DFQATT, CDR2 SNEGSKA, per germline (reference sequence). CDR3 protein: CSAETGGKTQYF.

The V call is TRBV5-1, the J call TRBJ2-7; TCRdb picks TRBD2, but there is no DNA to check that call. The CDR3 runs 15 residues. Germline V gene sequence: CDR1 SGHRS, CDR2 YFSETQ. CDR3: CASNTPSGRATEQYF.

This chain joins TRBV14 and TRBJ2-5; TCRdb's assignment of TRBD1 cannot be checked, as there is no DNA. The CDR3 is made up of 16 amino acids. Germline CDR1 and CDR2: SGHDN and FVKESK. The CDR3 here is CASSRIRGRDQETQYF.

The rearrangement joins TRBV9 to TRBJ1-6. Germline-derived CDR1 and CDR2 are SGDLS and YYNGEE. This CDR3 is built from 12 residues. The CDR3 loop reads CASSVQNSPLHF. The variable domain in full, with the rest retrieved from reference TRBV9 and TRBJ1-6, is DSGVTQTPKHLITATGQRVTLRCSPRSGDLSVYWYQQSLDQGLQFLIQYYNGEERAKGNILERFSAQQFPDLHSELNLSSLELGDSALYFCASSVQNSPLHFGNGTRLTVT.

CDR3 region: CSVVGTGNSNYGYTF. V is TRBV29-1 and J is TRBJ1-2; the TRBD1 assignment by TCRdb is unverifiable without DNA. Germline-derived CDR1 and CDR2 are SQVTM and ANQGSEA. This CDR3 spans 15 amino acids. The entire variable domain, with the rest obtained from reference TRBV29-1 and TRBJ1-2, is as follows: SAVISQKPSRDICQRGTSLTIQCQVDSQVTMMFWYRQQPGQSLTLIATANQGSEATYESGFVIDKFPISRPNLTFSTLTVSNMSPEDSSIYLCSVVGTGNSNYGYTFGSGTRLTVV.

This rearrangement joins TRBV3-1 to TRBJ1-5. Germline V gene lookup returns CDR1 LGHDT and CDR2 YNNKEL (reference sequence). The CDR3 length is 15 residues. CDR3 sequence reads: CASSSGTYSRQPQHF.

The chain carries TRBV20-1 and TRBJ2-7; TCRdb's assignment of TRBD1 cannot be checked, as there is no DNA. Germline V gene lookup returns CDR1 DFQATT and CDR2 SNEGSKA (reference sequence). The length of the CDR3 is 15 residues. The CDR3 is CSARGERELAYEQYF.

The CDR3 spells CASSQAGHRNYGYTF. The chain uses TRBV4-3 and TRBJ1-2; TCRdb names TRBD1, which stays unverified in the absence of DNA. Per the germline V gene, CDR1 is LGHNA and CDR2 is YSLEER. The CDR3 runs to 15 residues.

The CDR3 reads CASSPRQGLGQETQYF. V is TRBV28 and J is TRBJ2-5; TCRdb's D call, TRBD1, is unchecked because there is no DNA. The germline V gene encodes CDR1 MDHEN and CDR2 SYDVKM. There are 16 residues in the CDR3. Together with reference TRBV28 and TRBJ2-5, the CDR3 gives the full variable domain: DVKVTQSSRYLVKRTGEKVFLECVQDMDHENMFWYRQDPGLGLRLIYFSYDVKMKEKGDIPEGYSVSREKKERFSLILESASTNQTSMYLCASSPRQGLGQETQYFGPGTRLLVL.

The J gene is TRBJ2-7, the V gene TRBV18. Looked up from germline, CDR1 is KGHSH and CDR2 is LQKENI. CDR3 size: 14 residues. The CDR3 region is CASSPSRQDYEQYF.

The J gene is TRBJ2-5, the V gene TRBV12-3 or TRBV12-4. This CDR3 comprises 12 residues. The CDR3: CASSFQQETQYF.

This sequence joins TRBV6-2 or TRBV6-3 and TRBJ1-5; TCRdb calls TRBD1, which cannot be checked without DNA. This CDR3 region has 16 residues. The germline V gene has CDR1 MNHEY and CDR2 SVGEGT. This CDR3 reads CASSYPQGRSNQPQHF.

CDR3 residues: CSARLSGGYNEQFF. This chain joins TRBV29-1 and TRBJ2-1; TCRdb selects TRBD2, and the lack of DNA leaves this call unchecked. The CDR3 contains 14 residues. Per the germline V gene, CDR1 is SQVTM and CDR2 is ANQGSEA.

CDR3: CSARDPRRQQETQYF. The chain joins TRBV20-1 to TRBJ2-5; the D call of TRBD1 rests on TCRdb alone, since no DNA is present to check it. The length of the CDR3 is 15 residues. Germline assignment: CDR1 DFQATT and CDR2 SNEGSKA (reference sequence).

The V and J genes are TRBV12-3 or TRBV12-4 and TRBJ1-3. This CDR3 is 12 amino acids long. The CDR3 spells CASTHPGNTIYF.

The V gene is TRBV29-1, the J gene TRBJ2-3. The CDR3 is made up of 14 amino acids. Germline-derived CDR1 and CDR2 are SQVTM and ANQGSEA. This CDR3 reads CSVEAPRGTDTQYF.

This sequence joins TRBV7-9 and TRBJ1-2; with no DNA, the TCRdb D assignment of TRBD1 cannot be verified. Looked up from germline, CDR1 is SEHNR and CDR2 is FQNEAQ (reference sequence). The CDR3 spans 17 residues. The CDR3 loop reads CASSPRRNREFNYGYTF.

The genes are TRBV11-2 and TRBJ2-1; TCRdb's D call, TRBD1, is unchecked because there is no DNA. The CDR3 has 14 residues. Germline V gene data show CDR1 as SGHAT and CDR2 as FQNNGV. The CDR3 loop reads CASSSRPGPGEQFF.

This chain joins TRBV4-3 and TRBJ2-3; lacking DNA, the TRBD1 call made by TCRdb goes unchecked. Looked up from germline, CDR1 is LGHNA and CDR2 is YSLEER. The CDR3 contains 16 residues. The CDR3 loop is CASSHLRRATGDTQYF.

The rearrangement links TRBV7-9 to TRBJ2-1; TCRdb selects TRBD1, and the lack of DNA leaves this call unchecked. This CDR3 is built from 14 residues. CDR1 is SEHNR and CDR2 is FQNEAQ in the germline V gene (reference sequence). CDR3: CASSAARSYNEQFF.